This T cell receptor (beta chain) originates from a study of cytomegalovirus exposure and HLA in healthy donors. Study background: Early released data had about 85 million unique TCRs, all coming from HLA-typed donors.

A note on this clone: Its antigen is unidentified.

The study's findings and limits: In a later analysis, an Asian-associated ancestry cluster reportedly showed fewer N-insertions than the approximately 660-donor mean. According to the study, about 180 TCR beta chains were cytomegalovirus-associated. Presence/absence analyses supposed approximately even sequencing depth among donors.

V was shortened by 3 bases and J by 11 bases, with 14 bases between the two germline ends. The length of the CDR3 is 12 residues. The germline V gene encodes CDR1 SGDLS and CDR2 YYNGEE. PCR primers comprised 60 Vbeta and 13 Jbeta primers. Sequencing used immunoSEQ multiplex PCR; TCRdb keeps in-frame clones, though not all of them. The sample lists under 150,000 clones; under 90% were seen once. This sequence was found in a young woman in good health and CMV-seronegative. What was sequenced was PBMCs. The chain employs TRBV9 and TRBJ1-2; possible D gene TRBD1, 6 bases. The CDR3 here is CASSDHREWYTF. CDR3 bases: TGTGCCAGCAGCGACCACAGGGAGTGGTACACCTTC.